This is a list of T cell receptor beta chains from one sample in a study of blood T cell repertoires in COVID-19. Only in-frame clones appear in the TCRdb table, and some are missing; sequencing was by immunoSEQ multiplex PCR. The repertoire holds around 36,000 clones, with approximately 85% as singletons. The sample consisted of peripheral blood. The receptors were gathered from a man in his sixties with acute or convalescent COVID-19. CDR3s include the opening cysteine and the closing phenylalanine or tryptophan. D genes are given only for firm matches. Size is stated for part of the rows, as once, few or many counts, or as a class when the clone is expanded.

V gene	D gene	clone size	J gene	CDR3 protein	CDR3 DNA
TRBV7-3	-	few	TRBJ1-1	CASSLEAGTEAFF	TGTGCCAGCAGCTTAGAGGCGGGCACTGAAGCTTTCTTT
TRBV20-1	TRBD1	-	TRBJ2-7	CSGRDSYEQYF	TGCAGTGGCCGGGACAGCTACGAGCAGTACTTC
TRBV14	-	few	TRBJ1-2	CASSQAAGAYGYTF	TGTGCCAGCAGCCAAGCAGCAGGGGCCTATGGCTACACCTTC
TRBV28	TRBD1	-	TRBJ2-5	CASRGTGRETQYF	TGTGCCAGCAGGGGGACAGGGAGAGAGACCCAGTACTTC
TRBV18	TRBD2	few	TRBJ2-5	CASSPGLAGGVGQETQYF	TGTGCCAGCTCACCAGGACTAGCGGGAGGCGTCGGACAAGAGACCCAGTACTTC
TRBV5-4	-	-	TRBJ2-5	CASSRVGGQETQYF	TGTGCCAGCAGCCGCGTCGGCGGTCAAGAGACCCAGTACTTC
TRBV5-1	-	-	TRBJ2-3	CASSLDLADTQYF	TGCGCCAGCAGCTTGGATCTAGCAGATACGCAGTATTTT
TRBV2	-	-	TRBJ2-5	CASSEAQGTRETQYF	TGTGCCAGCAGTGAAGCCCAGGGCACACGGGAGACCCAGTACTTC
TRBV27	-	-	TRBJ2-7	CASSFSSQGGAYEQYF	TGTGCCAGCAGTTTCTCATCTCAGGGAGGTGCCTACGAGCAGTACTTC
TRBV6-5	-	-	TRBJ1-3	CASRWTNGNTIYF	TGTGCCAGCAGATGGACTAATGGAAACACCATATATTTT
TRBV6-5	-	once	TRBJ2-3	CASSYSMQRADTQYF	TGTGCCAGCAGTTACTCGATGCAACGGGCAGATACGCAGTATTTT
TRBV6-6	TRBD1	-	TRBJ2-7	CASSYGGGTGVVEQYF	TGTGCCAGCAGTTACGGGGGTGGGACAGGGGTAGTGGAGCAGTACTTC
TRBV18	TRBD1	-	TRBJ1-3	CASSPQVLGQGDTIYF	TGTGCCAGCTCACCACAAGTTCTCGGACAGGGCGACACCATATATTTT
TRBV2	-	few	TRBJ1-1	CASSGGGAAEAFF	TGTGCCAGCAGTGGAGGGGGGGCGGCTGAAGCTTTCTTT
TRBV7-8	-	-	TRBJ2-1	CASSRVASSNEQFF	TGTGCCAGCAGCCGCGTGGCCTCCTCCAATGAGCAGTTCTTC
TRBV7-2	-	-	TRBJ2-7	CASSLVANYEQYF	TGTGCCAGCAGCTTAGTGGCCAACTACGAGCAGTACTTC
TRBV11-3	-	-	TRBJ1-1	CASSFGNTEAFF	TGTGCCAGCAGCTTCGGGAACACTGAAGCTTTCTTT
TRBV7-2	-	-	TRBJ2-5	CASSLFSSGRAETQYF	TGTGCCAGCAGCTTATTTAGTTCTGGCAGGGCCGAGACCCAGTACTTC